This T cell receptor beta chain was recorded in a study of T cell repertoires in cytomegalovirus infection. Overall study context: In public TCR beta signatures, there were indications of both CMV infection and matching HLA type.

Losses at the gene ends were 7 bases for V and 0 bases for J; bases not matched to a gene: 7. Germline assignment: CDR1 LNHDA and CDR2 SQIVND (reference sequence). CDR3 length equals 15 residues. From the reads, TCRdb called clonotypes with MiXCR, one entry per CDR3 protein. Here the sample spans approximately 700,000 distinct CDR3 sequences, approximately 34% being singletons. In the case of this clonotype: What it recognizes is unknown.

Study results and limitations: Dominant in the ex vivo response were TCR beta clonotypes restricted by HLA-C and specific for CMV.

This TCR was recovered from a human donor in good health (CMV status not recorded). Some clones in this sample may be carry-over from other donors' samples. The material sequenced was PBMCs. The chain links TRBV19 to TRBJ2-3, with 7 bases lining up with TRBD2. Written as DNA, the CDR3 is TGTGCCAGTAAGGGCGGGAGTGTGAGCACAGATACGCAGTATTTT. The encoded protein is CASKGGSVSTDTQYF. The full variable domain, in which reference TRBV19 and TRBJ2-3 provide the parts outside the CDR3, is DGGITQSPKYLFRKEGQNVTLSCEQNLNHDAMYWYRQDPGQGLRLIYYSQIVNDFQKGDIAEGYSVSREKKESFPLTVTSAQKNPTAFYLCASKGGSVSTDTQYFGPGTRLTVL.